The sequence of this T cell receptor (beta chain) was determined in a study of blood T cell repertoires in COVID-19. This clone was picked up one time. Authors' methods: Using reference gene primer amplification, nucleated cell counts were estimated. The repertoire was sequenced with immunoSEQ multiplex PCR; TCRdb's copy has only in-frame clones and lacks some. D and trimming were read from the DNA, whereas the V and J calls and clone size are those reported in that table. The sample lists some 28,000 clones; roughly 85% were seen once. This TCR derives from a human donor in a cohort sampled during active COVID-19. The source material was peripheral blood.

CDR3 DNA sequence: TGCAGCGTTGTAGGGGGACAGCAGTACGAGCAGTACTTC. Its translation is CSVVGGQQYEQYF. The chain is built from TRBV29-1 and TRBJ2-7, with 7 nucleotides matching TRBD1. Germline CDR1 and CDR2: SQVTM and ANQGSEA. This CDR3 has 13 residues. J gave up 4 bases and V 4 bases, and 7 bases lay outside the gene matches.